A selection of T cell receptor beta chains follows, all from one sample in a study of regulatory T cells in long-lasting Graves disease. From the multiplex PCR reads, TCRdb called clonotypes with MiXCR, one entry per CDR3 protein. Of about 420,000 distinct CDR3 sequences detected, roughly 15% appear once; the ten largest clones hold 20% to 25%. This same sample was also part of a study on T cells in Graves' hyperthyroidism and ophthalmopathy.

The sample here was peripheral blood mononuclear cells (PBMCs), taken at new diagnosis, from a patient treated with antithyroid drugs. These receptors came from a woman in her late teens or twenties with Graves disease. Both conserved end residues are part of each CDR3. The D gene is left open where the match is weak. Part of the rows lack a size; the others show once, few, many or a class for expanded clones.

v_call	j_call	d_call	clone_size	cdr3_aa	cdr3_nt
TRBV6-1	TRBJ1-2	TRBD1	many	CASSRTGAGYTF	TGTGCCAGCAGCAGGACAGGGGCTGGCTACACCTTC
TRBV3-1	TRBJ1-2	TRBD1	NA	CASSHRQGGGDGYTF	TGTGCCAGCAGCCACAGACAGGGTGGAGGAGATGGCTACACCTTC
TRBV20-1	TRBJ2-3	NA	few	CSARDEARTDTQYF	TGCAGTGCTAGAGATGAGGCCCGCACAGATACGCAGTATTTT
TRBV13	TRBJ2-5	NA	NA	CASIPLGGVAETQYF	TGTGCCAGCATCCCCCTAGGGGGGGTGGCAGAGACCCAGTACTTC
TRBV28	TRBJ2-7	NA	many	CASNTPGYEYF	TGTGCCAGCAACACCCCCGGATACGAGTACTTC
TRBV11-2	TRBJ2-3	NA	few	CASSLARGSGQDF	TGTGCCAGCAGCTTAGCCCGGGGTTCAGGTCAAGATTTT
TRBV6-9	TRBJ1-5	TRBD1	NA	CASSSITGQGQQPQHF	TGTGCCAGCAGTTCAATAACGGGACAGGGGCAGCAGCCCCAGCATTTT
TRBV28	TRBJ2-5	TRBD1	many	CASSSTRDRGWETQYF	TGTGCCAGCAGTTCCACCCGGGACAGGGGTTGGGAGACCCAGTACTTC
TRBV5-1	TRBJ1-5	TRBD1	few	CASSLGPQGRGNQPQHF	TGCGCCAGCAGCTTGGGACCACAGGGGAGGGGCAATCAGCCCCAGCATTTT
TRBV3-1	TRBJ2-5	NA	few	CASSQAGAAGETQYF	TGTGCCAGCAGCCAAGCCGGGGCCGCGGGGGAGACCCAGTACTTC
TRBV5-5	TRBJ2-3	NA	many	CASSTEGTDTQYF	TGTGCCAGCAGCACGGAGGGGACAGATACGCAGTATTTT
TRBV19	TRBJ2-1	NA	NA	CASSPGSNTYNEQFF	TGTGCCAGTAGTCCCGGGAGTAACACCTACAATGAGCAGTTCTTC
TRBV29-1	TRBJ2-1	TRBD1	many	CSVEGTGGYNEQFF	TGCAGCGTTGAGGGGACAGGGGGCTACAATGAGCAGTTCTTC
TRBV12-3/TRBV12-4	TRBJ2-5	TRBD1	many	CASSNRGWQETQYF	TGTGCCAGCAGCAACAGGGGATGGCAAGAGACCCAGTACTTC
TRBV30	TRBJ2-5	TRBD1	NA	CAWSWSGGFGETQYF	TGTGCCTGGAGTTGGTCAGGGGGATTCGGGGAGACCCAGTACTTC
TRBV5-1	TRBJ2-1	TRBD1	many	CASSLASGQGIWVRNEQFF	TGCGCCAGCAGCTTGGCGTCGGGACAGGGAATTTGGGTGCGCAATGAGCAGTTCTTC
TRBV7-2	TRBJ2-2	TRBD2	many	CASSGRAGTGELFF	TGTGCCAGCAGCGGGAGGGCAGGCACCGGGGAGCTGTTTTTT
TRBV28	TRBJ2-5	NA	many	CASSSPAQETQYF	TGTGCCAGCAGTTCTCCAGCCCAAGAGACCCAGTACTTC
TRBV7-9	TRBJ2-7	TRBD2	NA	CASSLTTSGRGYEQYF	TGTGCCAGCAGCTTAACCACTAGCGGGAGAGGCTACGAGCAGTACTTC
TRBV28	TRBJ1-5	NA	few	CASSPTHSNQPQHF	TGTGCCAGCAGTCCAACACATAGCAATCAGCCCCAGCATTTT
TRBV5-1	TRBJ2-1	TRBD1	many	CASSLVSGGSYNEQFF	TGCGCCAGCAGCTTGGTCTCAGGGGGCTCCTACAATGAGCAGTTCTTC
TRBV20-1	TRBJ2-7	TRBD1	few	CSAEDRGGDEQYF	TGCAGTGCTGAGGACAGGGGCGGCGACGAGCAGTACTTC
TRBV6-5	TRBJ2-4	TRBD2	few	CASSLRLAGVVIQYF	TGTGCCAGCAGTTTACGACTAGCGGGGGTTGTAATTCAGTACTTC
TRBV20-1	TRBJ2-3	NA	many	CSANHGSGTDTQYF	TGCAGTGCCAACCATGGTAGCGGCACAGATACGCAGTATTTT
TRBV4-3	TRBJ2-7	NA	few	CASSQAWGDEQYF	TGCGCCAGCAGCCAAGCATGGGGGGACGAGCAGTACTTC
TRBV7-2	TRBJ2-2	NA	few	CASSRLNTGELFF	TGTGCCAGCAGCCGCCTCAACACCGGGGAGCTGTTTTTT
TRBV7-2	TRBJ2-7	TRBD2	NA	CASSFRSGAYYEQYF	TGTGCCAGCAGCTTCCGTAGCGGGGCCTACTACGAGCAGTACTTC
TRBV7-2	TRBJ2-1	NA	many	CASSLVLGLDNEQFF	TGTGCCAGCAGCTTAGTCCTTGGGCTAGACAATGAGCAGTTCTTC
TRBV11-2	TRBJ2-1	TRBD2	many	CASSLLAGELTDEQFF	TGTGCCAGCAGCTTATTAGCGGGGGAATTGACGGATGAGCAGTTCTTC
TRBV3-1	TRBJ2-7	NA	few	CASSQTGPGPDEQYF	TGTGCCAGCAGCCAAACCGGACCGGGGCCGGACGAGCAGTACTTC
TRBV20-1	TRBJ1-2	NA	NA	CSAREGGQRSFSGYTF	TGCAGTGCTAGAGAGGGAGGACAGAGGAGTTTTTCTGGCTACACCTTC
TRBV29-1	TRBJ2-2	TRBD1	NA	CSAHRGSGELFF	TGCAGCGCCCACAGGGGGTCCGGGGAGCTGTTTTTT
TRBV28	TRBJ2-2	NA	many	CASSPDVNTGELFF	TGTGCCAGCAGCCCAGACGTGAACACCGGGGAGCTGTTTTTT
TRBV3-1	TRBJ2-5	TRBD2	few	CASSLSSGRQETQHF	TGTGCCAGCAGCCTAAGTAGCGGGAGACAAGAGACCCAGCACTTC
TRBV28	TRBJ1-2	NA	few	CASSTHRGYYGYTF	TGTGCCAGCAGCACCCATCGGGGTTACTATGGCTACACCTTC
TRBV12-3/TRBV12-4	TRBJ1-1	TRBD1	many	CASSLSGGQGPTEAFF	TGTGCCAGCAGTTTATCCGGGGGACAGGGGCCCACTGAAGCTTTCTTT
TRBV11-2	TRBJ2-1	NA	few	CASSLEGTVYNEQFF	TGTGCCAGCAGCTTAGAGGGGACGGTATACAATGAGCAGTTCTTC
TRBV12-3/TRBV12-4	TRBJ1-2	NA	NA	CTSSLLGGPVYGYTF	TGTACCAGCAGTTTATTGGGGGGGCCCGTCTATGGCTACACCTTC
TRBV7-3	TRBJ2-5	TRBD2	NA	CASSPGGGAEGETQYF	TGTGCCAGCAGCCCCGGGGGGGGGGCCGAAGGGGAGACCCAGTACTTC
TRBV9	TRBJ2-3	NA	NA	CASSVDEGGFTDTQYF	TGTGCCAGCAGCGTAGACGAGGGAGGTTTCACAGATACGCAGTATTTT
TRBV28	TRBJ2-7	TRBD2	NA	CASSFRGGRRNEQYF	TGTGCCAGCAGTTTTCGGGGGGGGCGAAGGAACGAGCAGTACTTC
TRBV18	TRBJ2-7	NA	once	CASSPGWAYEQYF	TGTGCCAGCTCTCCGGGATGGGCCTACGAGCAGTACTTC
TRBV19	TRBJ2-1	TRBD2	NA	CASSIPGLAGGDEQFF	TGTGCCAGTAGTATACCTGGACTAGCGGGAGGCGATGAGCAGTTCTTC
TRBV2	TRBJ1-3	TRBD1	few	CASSEQGAYSGNTIYF	TGTGCCAGCAGCGAACAGGGGGCTTACTCTGGAAACACCATATATTTT
TRBV28	TRBJ2-1	NA	many	CAAHRGGGLVAEQFF	TGTGCCGCACATCGGGGAGGGGGGTTAGTCGCTGAGCAGTTCTTC
TRBV12-3/TRBV12-4	TRBJ1-1	NA	many	CASSGGVVAFF	TGTGCCAGCAGCGGCGGAGTAGTAGCTTTCTTT
TRBV5-1	TRBJ2-5	TRBD2	few	CASSTGTTQETQYF	TGCGCCAGCAGCACCGGGACTACTCAAGAGACCCAGTACTTC
TRBV7-9	TRBJ1-4	NA	NA	CASSSQGGGNEKLFF	TGTGCCAGCAGCTCACAGGGAGGGGGTAATGAAAAACTGTTTTTT
TRBV9	TRBJ2-7	TRBD2	many	CASSVGLAGWEQYF	TGTGCCAGCAGCGTAGGGCTAGCGGGTTGGGAGCAGTACTTC
TRBV6-1	TRBJ2-3	TRBD2	few	CASSVSGSETDTQYF	TGTGCCAGCAGTGTTAGCGGGAGTGAGACAGATACGCAGTATTTT
TRBV6-9	TRBJ2-7	TRBD2	NA	CASSYFAGGTYEQYF	TGTGCCAGCAGTTACTTCGCGGGAGGCACCTACGAGCAGTACTTC
TRBV29-1	TRBJ2-1	TRBD1	few	CSVGDRDWNEQFF	TGCAGCGTTGGGGACAGGGATTGGAATGAGCAGTTCTTC
TRBV13	TRBJ2-5	TRBD2	many	CASSLVAGVGETQYF	TGTGCCAGCAGCTTAGTAGCGGGAGTAGGAGAGACCCAGTACTTC
TRBV20-1	TRBJ2-1	TRBD2	many	CSARTSGRVYEQFF	TGCAGTGCAAGGACTAGCGGGAGGGTTTATGAGCAGTTCTTC